This T cell receptor (beta chain) came from a study of blood T cells in healthy people across ages. The authors ran a second PCR of 7 to 11 cycles using a sample-barcoded 5' primer and a J-beta primer mix. Each cDNA molecule was tagged by a template-switch adaptor that had 12 random nucleotides. TCRdb itself ran the 5' RACE reads through MiXCR, one entry per CDR3 protein. Altogether about 600,000 distinct CDR3 sequences are present, around half being singletons, with the ten largest covering around 24%. With regard to this clonotype: What it binds is not known. At one end the junction does not follow the germline gene, possibly because of a read error.

Overall study results and limits: It was found that TCR beta diversity correlated strongly with the percentage of naive T cells.

The CDR3 runs 16 residues. Germline CDR1 SGHTA, CDR2 FQGNSA. No fewer than 5.5 micrograms of total RNA were isolated from every sample. The sample comprised blood. The chain uses TRBV7-2 and TRBJ2-1; 7 nucleotides line up with TRBD2. This receptor was taken from a man at least 80 years old in good health. CDR3 amino acids: CASSFSGRAGVDEQFF. CDR3 DNA sequence: TGCGCCAGCAGCTTTAGTGGGAGGGCCGGTGTCGATGAGCAGTTCTTC.